Below are 27 T cell receptor beta chains sequenced from a single sample in a study of blood T cell repertoires in COVID-19. Measured with immunoSEQ multiplex PCR; TCRdb has only the in-frame clones, and not every one. The table includes some 160,000 clones, about 80% detected once. The sample was PBMCs or T cells enriched from blood (not recorded which). The receptors shown here come from a woman in her sixties who had recovered from COVID-19.

This sequence joins TRBV15 and TRBJ1-5, with 7 bases fitting TRBD1. V lost 8 bases and J lost 6; bases outside the gene matches: 7. Per germline, CDR1 LNHNV and CDR2 YYDKDF (reference sequence). There are 13 residues in the CDR3. CDR3 DNA sequence: TGTGCCACCCATGACTACAGGGGTCAGCCCCAGCATTTT. This gives the protein CATHDYRGQPQHF.

The sample holds many counts of this clone. The chain carries TRBV2 and TRBJ1-4; 11 nucleotides agree with TRBD1. CDR3 length: 14 residues. V lost 6 bases to trimming and J lost 8 bases; unmatched junction nucleotides: 5. Germline-derived CDR1 and CDR2 are SNHLY and FYNNEI. CDR3 sequence reads: CASRGTGGREKLFF. The CDR3, as DNA: TGTGCCAGCAGAGGGACAGGGGGACGGGAAAAACTGTTTTTT. Full variable domain (missing parts from reference TRBV2 and TRBJ1-4): EPEVTQTPSHQVTQMGQEVILRCVPISNHLYFYWYRQILGQKVEFLVSFYNNEISEKSEIFDDQFSVERPDGSNFTLKIRSTKLEDSAMYFCASRGTGGREKLFFGSGTQLSVL.

This clone was seen only once. The V and J genes are TRBV2 and TRBJ1-1; no reliable D call. CDR1 and CDR2 (germline): SNHLY, FYNNEI. The CDR3 consists of 14 residues. V shed 3 bases and J shed 4 bases, with 12 bases lying between them. CDR3 sequence: CASSEFVRVTEAFF. The CDR3 nucleotides read TGTGCCAGCAGTGAGTTTGTACGGGTCACTGAAGCTTTCTTT.

V gene TRBV10-3 combines with J gene TRBJ2-7, with 10 bases lining up with TRBD2. The germline CDR1 and CDR2 sequences are ENHRY and SYGVKD. The CDR3 is 14 residues long. V dropped 6 bases and J dropped 5; count of bases not matched to a gene: 7. The CDR3 is CAIRPGLAVNEQYF. The CDR3 DNA follows: TGTGCCATCAGACCCGGACTAGCGGTTAACGAGCAGTACTTC.

The CDR3 protein is CASSVAKKDFNYGYTF. CDR3 nucleotides: TGTGCCAGCAGCGTAGCTAAGAAAGATTTTAACTATGGCTACACCTTC. V usage is TRBV9 and J usage is TRBJ1-2; D gene unclear. The CDR3 is 16 amino acids. V shed 0 bases and J shed 1 base, with 13 bases lying between them. Germline CDR1 is SGDLS and CDR2 is YYNGEE.

This chain uses TRBV5-4 with TRBJ2-2, with TRBD2 as a possible D gene (6 bases). Germline loops: CDR1 SGHNT, CDR2 YYREEE (reference sequence). The V gene lost 10 bases and the J gene lost 4 bases, with 20 bases spanning the gap. The CDR3 is made up of 15 amino acids. CDR3: CAGSRGGTITGELFF. CDR3 DNA sequence: TGTGCCGGTTCTCGAGGAGGGACGATCACCGGGGAGCTGTTTTTT.

The V call is TRBV30, the J call TRBJ1-5, with D hard to call. The CDR3 length is 13 residues. CDR1 and CDR2 (germline): GTSNPN, SVGIG (reference sequence). V lost 3 bases to trimming and J lost 1 base, with 7 bases between them. CDR3 in amino acids: CAWSRGSNQPQHF. CDR3 nucleotides: TGTGCCTGGAGCCGAGGAAGCAATCAGCCCCAGCATTTT.

This clone appeared a few times. V and J are TRBV5-4 and TRBJ1-4; 7 bases are shared with TRBD1. The trim removed 3 bases at V and 8 bases at J, leaving 7 bases unmatched. CDR3 length: 14 amino acids. Looked up from germline, CDR1 is SGHNT and CDR2 is YYREEE (reference sequence). Here the CDR3 DNA reads TGTGCCAGCAGCTCTGACAGGGCGAGGGAAAAACTGTTTTTT. This gives the protein CASSSDRAREKLFF.

V and J are TRBV6-2 or TRBV6-3 and TRBJ1-5, with 7 bases fitting TRBD1. Per the germline V gene, CDR1 is MNHEY and CDR2 is SVGEGT. With V trimmed by 3 bases and J by 4 bases, 3 bases remained unmatched. The CDR3 loop spans 14 amino acids. In nucleotides, the CDR3 is TGTGCCAGCAGTTATTCAGGGGGGAATCAGCCCCAGCATTTT. Amino acid sequence: CASSYSGGNQPQHF.

The chain employs TRBV7-8 and TRBJ1-2, with D perhaps TRBD1 (6 bases). There are 14 residues in the CDR3. Per germline, CDR1 SGHVS and CDR2 FQNEAQ. V was shortened by 0 bases and J by 9 bases, with 14 bases between the two germline ends. The CDR3 DNA follows: TGTGCCAGCAGCTTAGCGACGGGGGGGCAGAGCTACACCTTC. As protein: CASSLATGGQSYTF.

The chain is built from TRBV30 and TRBJ2-7, with D possibly TRBD2 on 6 matching bases. V gave up 2 bases and J gave up 6 bases, with 14 bases separating them. CDR3 length: 13 residues. Germline loops: CDR1 GTSNPN, CDR2 SVGIG (reference sequence). CDR3 sequence reads: CAWSIDGGAEQYF. In DNA, the CDR3 is TGTGCCTGGAGTATCGACGGGGGTGCCGAGCAGTACTTC.

The rearrangement uses TRBV11-2 and TRBJ2-5; the D gene is possibly TRBD1 (5 bases). Trimming cost V 5 bases and J 7 bases, with 14 bases left between them. Germline CDR1 is SGHAT and CDR2 is FQNNGV. The CDR3 has 13 residues. This chain's CDR3 is CASSTRTPPTQYF. The DNA for the CDR3 is TGTGCCAGCAGCACCCGGACACCCCCGACCCAGTACTTC.

The V call is TRBV29-1, the J call TRBJ1-2, with 11 bases that match TRBD1. This CDR3 is 14 amino acids long. Germline lookup yields CDR1 SQVTM and CDR2 ANQGSEA. Germline trimming cut 5 bases from V and 4 bases from J; bases unmatched to any gene: 6. CDR3 in DNA: TGCAGCGTTACCGGGACAGGGGGATCCTATGGCTACACCTTC. This sequence encodes CSVTGTGGSYGYTF.

V gene TRBV6-4 combines with J gene TRBJ2-1, with 9 bases that match TRBD2. Trimming at V came to 0 bases and at J to 4 bases, leaving 10 bases not matched to a gene. The CDR3 has 18 amino acids. Germline values: CDR1 MRHNA, CDR2 SNTAGT. In DNA form, the CDR3 reads TGTGCCAGCAGTGACTCGATCGAGGGTAGCGGGGGATACAATGAGCAGTTCTTC. As protein: CASSDSIEGSGGYNEQFF.

In its sample, this clone was seen once. V and J are TRBV7-9 and TRBJ2-3; 10 nucleotides align to TRBD1. The J segment lost 4 bases and the V segment lost 5 bases, leaving 9 bases of the junction unmatched. The CDR3 runs to 16 residues. CDR1 SEHNR and CDR2 FQNEAQ come from the germline V gene (reference sequence). The CDR3 sequence: CASSRLGDRGADTQYF. The DNA for the CDR3 is TGTGCCAGCAGCCGATTAGGGGACAGGGGAGCAGATACGCAGTATTTT.

The chain couples TRBV28 to TRBJ1-5, with a tentative D call TRBD1 (5 bases). This CDR3 contains 14 residues. Germline CDR1 MDHEN, CDR2 SYDVKM. V shed 7 bases and J shed 0 bases, with 10 bases lying between them. CDR3: CASIDSYSNQPQHF. In DNA form, the CDR3 reads TGTGCCAGCATTGACAGCTATAGCAATCAGCCCCAGCATTTT.

This sequence joins TRBV6-5 and TRBJ1-5; a weak D match, TRBD1 (5 bases). The V and J ends lost 1 base and 5 bases respectively, with 12 bases between them. The CDR3 is 15 amino acids. Germline-derived CDR1 and CDR2 are MNHEY and SVGAGI. The CDR3 DNA reads as TGTGCCAGCAGTTACTTGTCGGGCAGGGATCAGCCCCAGCATTTT. Its protein product is CASSYLSGRDQPQHF.

The chain uses TRBV6-5 and TRBJ1-2; 8 positions match TRBD1. CDR3 length equals 14 residues. Germline V CDR1 and CDR2: MNHEY, SVGAGI. V trimming: 6 bases; J trimming: 6 bases; junction bases outside the gene matches: 9. This CDR3 is CASRLGQGGDGYTF. Here the CDR3 DNA reads TGTGCCAGCAGACTCGGACAGGGTGGTGATGGCTACACCTTC.

The table lists this clone with a few counts. The chain joins TRBV12-3 or TRBV12-4 to TRBJ1-1, with a weak D call TRBD1 (5 bases). The V and J ends lost 3 bases and 11 bases respectively, with 13 bases between them. CDR3 length: 12 amino acids. The CDR3 DNA reads TGTGCCAGCAGTTTGGGCTCCGGGGGGGCTTTCTTT. Translated: CASSLGSGGAFF.

The CDR3 reads CASSSKNTIYF. CDR3 coding DNA: TGTGCCAGCAGCTCCAAAAACACCATATATTTT. The chain recombines TRBV14 with TRBJ1-3, with D hard to call. The CDR3 extends over 11 amino acids. Germline V gives CDR1 SGHDN, CDR2 FVKESK. Trimming cost V 5 bases and J 6 bases, with 5 bases left between them.

The J gene is TRBJ2-1, the V gene TRBV11-3; D is unresolved. The CDR3 loop spans 12 amino acids. Germline assignment: CDR1 SGHNT and CDR2 YENEEA. V shed 2 bases and J shed 6 bases, with 5 bases lying between them. Here the CDR3 DNA reads TGTGCCAGCAGCTTATCTTCCAATGAGCAGTTCTTC. Amino acid sequence: CASSLSSNEQFF. The variable domain in full, completed from reference TRBV11-3 and TRBJ2-1, reads EAGVVQSPRYKIIEKKQPVAFWCNPISGHNTLYWYLQNLGQGPELLIRYENEEAVDDSQLPKDRFSAERLKGVDSTLKIQPAELGDSAVYLCASSLSSNEQFFGPGTRLTVL.

V and J are TRBV19 and TRBJ1-5; 7 bases are a match to TRBD1. CDR1 is LNHDA, CDR2 SQIVND, per germline (reference sequence). The V segment lost 0 bases and the J segment 3 bases; nucleotides outside the gene matches: 8. This CDR3 spans 17 amino acids. CDR3 sequence reads: CASSIDRGRGDNQPQHF. As DNA, the CDR3 is TGTGCCAGTAGTATAGATCGGGGCAGGGGGGACAATCAGCCCCAGCATTTT.

J is TRBJ1-1 and V is TRBV4-1; D not certain. V was shortened by 4 bases and J by 6 bases, with 15 bases between the two germline ends. The CDR3 covers 14 residues. CDR1 and CDR2 from the germline V gene are MGHRA and YSYEKL. CDR3 DNA sequence: TGCGCCAGCAGCCTAGCTATCCTACGGCCTGAAGCTTTCTTT. This translates into CASSLAILRPEAFF.

Concerning this clone itself: Other DNA sequences in this sample translate to the same CDR3. The chain links TRBV19 to TRBJ2-7, with D possibly being TRBD1 (5 bases). The V end lost 3 bases, the J end lost 7 bases, and 13 bases lay between the germline ends. CDR3 length: 13 amino acids. Germline CDR1 is LNHDA and CDR2 is SQIVND (reference sequence). The CDR3 nucleotides are TGTGCCAGTAGTATGGGTCAGGGCTCGGAGCAGTACTTC. Translated, it gives CASSMGQGSEQYF.

The V call is TRBV7-3, the J call TRBJ1-6, with TRBD1 as a possible D gene (6 bases). V lost 5 bases, J lost 6 bases, and 11 bases lay in between. CDR1 is SGHTA, CDR2 FQGTGA, per germline. The CDR3 consists of 14 residues. CDR3 DNA sequence: TGTGCCAGCAGCCCACGAGGGGGTAATTCACCCCTCCACTTT. Translating gives CASSPRGGNSPLHF.

The rearrangement links TRBV15 to TRBJ2-3, with TRBD2 matching 14 bases. Looked up from germline, CDR1 is LNHNV and CDR2 is YYDKDF (reference sequence). V lost 5 bases and J lost 1; bases outside the gene matches: 5. This CDR3 spans 17 amino acids. This CDR3 reads CATSRPGLAGGTDTQYF. The DNA for the CDR3 is TGTGCCACCAGCCGACCGGGACTAGCGGGGGGCACAGATACGCAGTATTTT.

This chain links TRBV6-5 with TRBJ1-3, with 7 nucleotides matching TRBD1. The CDR3 runs to 14 residues. The germline CDR1 and CDR2 sequences are MNHEY and SVGAGI. With 6 bases clipped from V and 3 bases from J, the junction kept 5 bases outside the gene matches. Written as DNA, the CDR3 is TGTGCCAGCAGGAGGCAGGGGGATGGAAACACCATATATTTT. Amino acids: CASRRQGDGNTIYF.